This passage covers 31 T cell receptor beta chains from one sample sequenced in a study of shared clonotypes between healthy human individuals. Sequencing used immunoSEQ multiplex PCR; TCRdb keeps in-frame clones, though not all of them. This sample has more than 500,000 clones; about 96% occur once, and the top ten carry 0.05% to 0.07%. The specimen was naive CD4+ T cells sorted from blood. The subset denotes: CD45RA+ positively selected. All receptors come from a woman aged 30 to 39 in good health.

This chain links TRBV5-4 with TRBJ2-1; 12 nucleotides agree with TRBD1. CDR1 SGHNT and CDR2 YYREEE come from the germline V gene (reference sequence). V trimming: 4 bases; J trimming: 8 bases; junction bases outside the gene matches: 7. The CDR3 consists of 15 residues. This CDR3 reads CASSHGGTGGHEQFF. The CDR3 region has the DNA TGTGCCAGCAGCCACGGGGGGACAGGGGGCCATGAGCAGTTCTTC.

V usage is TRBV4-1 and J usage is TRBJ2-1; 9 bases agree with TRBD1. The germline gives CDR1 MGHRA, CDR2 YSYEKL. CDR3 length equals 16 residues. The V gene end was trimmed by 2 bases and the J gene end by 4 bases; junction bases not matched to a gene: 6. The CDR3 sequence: CASSQPRDRVYNEQFF. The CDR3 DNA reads TGCGCCAGCAGCCAACCCCGGGACAGGGTATACAATGAGCAGTTCTTC.

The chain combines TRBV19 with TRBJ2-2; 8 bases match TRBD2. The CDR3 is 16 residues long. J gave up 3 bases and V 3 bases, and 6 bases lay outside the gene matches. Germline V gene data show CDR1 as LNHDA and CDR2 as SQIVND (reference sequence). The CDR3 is CASSILWREDTGELFF. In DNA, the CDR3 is TGTGCCAGTAGTATCCTGTGGCGGGAGGACACCGGGGAGCTGTTTTTT.

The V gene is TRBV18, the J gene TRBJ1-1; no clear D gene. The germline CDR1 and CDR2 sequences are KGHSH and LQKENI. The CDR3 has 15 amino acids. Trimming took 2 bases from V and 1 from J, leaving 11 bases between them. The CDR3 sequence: CASSPLEQTNTEAFF. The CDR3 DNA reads TGTGCCAGCTCACCATTGGAGCAAACGAACACTGAAGCTTTCTTT.

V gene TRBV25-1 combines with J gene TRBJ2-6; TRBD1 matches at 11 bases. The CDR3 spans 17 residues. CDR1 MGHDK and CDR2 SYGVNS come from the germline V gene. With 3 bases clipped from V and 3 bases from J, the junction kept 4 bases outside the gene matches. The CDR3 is CASSEGQGVDGANVLTF. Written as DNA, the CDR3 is TGTGCCAGCAGTGAGGGACAGGGGGTTGATGGGGCCAACGTCCTGACTTTC.

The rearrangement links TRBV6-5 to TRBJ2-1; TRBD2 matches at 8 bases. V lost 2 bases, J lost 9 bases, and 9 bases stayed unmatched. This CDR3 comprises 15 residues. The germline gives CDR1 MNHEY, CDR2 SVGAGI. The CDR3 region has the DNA TGTGCCAGCAGTTACGTTACTAGCGGAAGGGGTGAGCAGTTCTTC. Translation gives CASSYVTSGRGEQFF.

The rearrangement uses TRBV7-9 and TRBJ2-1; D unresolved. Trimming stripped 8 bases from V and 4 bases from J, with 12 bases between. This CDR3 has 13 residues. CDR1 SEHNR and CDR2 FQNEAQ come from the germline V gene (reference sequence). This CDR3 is CASLRGGYNEQFF. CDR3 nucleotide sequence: TGTGCCAGCCTCCGAGGTGGTTACAATGAGCAGTTCTTC.

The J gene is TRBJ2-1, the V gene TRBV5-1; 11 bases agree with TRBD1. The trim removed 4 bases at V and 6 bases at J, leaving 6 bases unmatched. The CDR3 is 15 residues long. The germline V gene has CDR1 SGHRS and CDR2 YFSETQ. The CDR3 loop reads CASSPGQGGGNEQFF. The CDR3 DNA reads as TGCGCCAGCAGCCCGGGACAGGGGGGTGGCAATGAGCAGTTCTTC. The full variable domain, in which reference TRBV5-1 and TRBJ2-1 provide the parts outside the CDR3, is KAGVTQTPRYLIKTRGQQVTLSCSPISGHRSVSWYQQTPGQGLQFLFEYFSETQRNKGNFPGRFSGRQFSNSRSEMNVSTLELGDSALYLCASSPGQGGGNEQFFGPGTRLTVL.

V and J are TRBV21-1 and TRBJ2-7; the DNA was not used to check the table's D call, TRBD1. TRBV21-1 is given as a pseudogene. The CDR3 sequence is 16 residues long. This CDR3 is CASSNALGQGFYEQYF. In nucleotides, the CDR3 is TGTGCCAGCAGCAACGCCCTAGGACAGGGTTTCTACGAGCAGTACTTC.

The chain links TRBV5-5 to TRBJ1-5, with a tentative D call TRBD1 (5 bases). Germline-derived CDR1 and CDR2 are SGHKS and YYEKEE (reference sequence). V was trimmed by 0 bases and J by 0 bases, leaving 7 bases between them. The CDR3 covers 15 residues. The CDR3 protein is CASSLGTNSNQPQHF. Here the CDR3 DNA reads TGTGCCAGCAGCTTGGGGACAAATAGCAATCAGCCCCAGCATTTT.

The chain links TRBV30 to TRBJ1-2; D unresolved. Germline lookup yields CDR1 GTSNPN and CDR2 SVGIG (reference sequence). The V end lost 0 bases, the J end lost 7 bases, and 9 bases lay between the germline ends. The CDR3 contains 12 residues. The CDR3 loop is CAWSVSSRGYTF. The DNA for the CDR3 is TGTGCCTGGAGTGTCAGTAGTCGTGGCTACACCTTC.

CDR3 amino acids: CASSDPGTSGNEQYF. The CDR3 region has the DNA TGCGCCAGCAGTGACCCCGGGACTAGCGGGAATGAGCAGTACTTC. This rearrangement joins TRBV10-2 to TRBJ2-7; 13 nucleotides match TRBD2. V dropped 3 bases and J dropped 7; count of bases not matched to a gene: 6. Germline V gene sequence: CDR1 WSHSY, CDR2 SAAADI. The CDR3 is made up of 15 amino acids.

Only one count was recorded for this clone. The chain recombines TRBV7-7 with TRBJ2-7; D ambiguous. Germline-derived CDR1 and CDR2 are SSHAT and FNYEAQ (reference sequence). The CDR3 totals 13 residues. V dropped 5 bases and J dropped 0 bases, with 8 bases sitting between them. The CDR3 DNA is TGTGCCAGCAGCCACGGACCCTCCTACGAGCAGTACTTC. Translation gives CASSHGPSYEQYF. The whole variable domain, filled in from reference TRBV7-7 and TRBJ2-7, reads GAGVSQSPRYKVTKRGQDVTLRCDPISSHATLYWYQQALGQGPEFLTYFNYEAQPDKSGLPSDRFSAERPEGSISTLTIQRTEQRDSAMYRCASSHGPSYEQYFGPGTRLTVT.

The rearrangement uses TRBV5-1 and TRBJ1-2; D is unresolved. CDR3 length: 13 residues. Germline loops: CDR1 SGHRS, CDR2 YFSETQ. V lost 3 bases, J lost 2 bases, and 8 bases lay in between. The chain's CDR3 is CASSSTQNYGYTF. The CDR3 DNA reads TGCGCCAGCAGCTCAACTCAGAACTATGGCTACACCTTC.

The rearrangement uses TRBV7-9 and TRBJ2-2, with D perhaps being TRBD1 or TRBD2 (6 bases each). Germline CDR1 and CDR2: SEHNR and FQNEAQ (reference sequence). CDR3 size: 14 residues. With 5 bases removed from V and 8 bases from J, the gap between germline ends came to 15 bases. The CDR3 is CASSKARGRGELFF. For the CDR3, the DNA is TGTGCCAGCAGCAAAGCCCGGGGGCGAGGGGAGCTGTTTTTT.

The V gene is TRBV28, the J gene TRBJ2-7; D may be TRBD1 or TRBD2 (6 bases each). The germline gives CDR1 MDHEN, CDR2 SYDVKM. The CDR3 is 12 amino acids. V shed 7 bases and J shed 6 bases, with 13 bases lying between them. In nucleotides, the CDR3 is TGTGCCAGCATCGTCTGGGGGGCCGAGCAGTACTTC. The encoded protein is CASIVWGAEQYF.

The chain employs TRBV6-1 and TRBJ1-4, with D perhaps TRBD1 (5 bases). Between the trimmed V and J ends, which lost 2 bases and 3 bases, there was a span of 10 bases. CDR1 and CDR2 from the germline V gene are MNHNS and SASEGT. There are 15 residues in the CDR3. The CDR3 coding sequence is TGTGCCAGCAGTGAAAATCCAGGGCCTAATGAAAAACTGTTTTTT. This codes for CASSENPGPNEKLFF.

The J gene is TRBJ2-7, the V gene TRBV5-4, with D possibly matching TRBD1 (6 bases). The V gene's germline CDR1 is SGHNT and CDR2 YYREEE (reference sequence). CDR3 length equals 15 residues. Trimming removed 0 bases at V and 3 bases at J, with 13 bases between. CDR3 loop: CASSLEPGEIYEQYF. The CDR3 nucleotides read TGTGCCAGCAGCTTGGAGCCAGGGGAGATCTACGAGCAGTACTTC.

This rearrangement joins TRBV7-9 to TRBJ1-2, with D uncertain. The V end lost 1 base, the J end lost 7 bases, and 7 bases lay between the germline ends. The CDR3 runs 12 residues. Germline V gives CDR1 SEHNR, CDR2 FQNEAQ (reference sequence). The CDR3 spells CASSLERGGYTF. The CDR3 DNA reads TGTGCCAGCAGCTTAGAGCGGGGTGGCTACACCTTC. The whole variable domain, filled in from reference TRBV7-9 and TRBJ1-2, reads DTGVSQNPRHKITKRGQNVTFRCDPISEHNRLYWYRQTLGQGPEFLTYFQNEAQLEKSRLLSDRFSAERPKGSFSTLEIQRTEQGDSAMYLCASSLERGGYTFGSGTRLTVV.

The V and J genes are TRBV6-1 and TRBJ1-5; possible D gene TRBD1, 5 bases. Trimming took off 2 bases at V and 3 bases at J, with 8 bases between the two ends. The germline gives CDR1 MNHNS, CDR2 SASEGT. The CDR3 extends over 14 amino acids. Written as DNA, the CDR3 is TGTGCCAGCAGTGAATCAGGGAACAATCAGCCCCAGCATTTT. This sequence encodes CASSESGNNQPQHF.

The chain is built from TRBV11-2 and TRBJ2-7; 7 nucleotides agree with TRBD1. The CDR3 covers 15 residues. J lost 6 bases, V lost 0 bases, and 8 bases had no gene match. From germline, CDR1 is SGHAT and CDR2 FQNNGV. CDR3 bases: TGTGCCAGCAGCTTAGAGGTTCACAGGGGATCCGAGCAGTACTTC. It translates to CASSLEVHRGSEQYF.

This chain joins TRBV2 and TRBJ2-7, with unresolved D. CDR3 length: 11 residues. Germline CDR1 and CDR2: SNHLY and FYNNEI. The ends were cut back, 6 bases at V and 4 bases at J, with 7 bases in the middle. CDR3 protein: CASRQLYEQYF. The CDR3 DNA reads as TGTGCCAGCAGGCAGCTTTACGAGCAGTACTTC.

DNA of the CDR3: TGTGCCACCAGAAAGCCGGGTACCCCTCTCTCTGGGGCCAACGTCCTGACTTTC. Amino acid sequence: CATRKPGTPLSGANVLTF. The chain recombines TRBV15 with TRBJ2-6; no definite D call. The CDR3 has 18 amino acids. Trimming took 6 bases from V and 0 from J, leaving 18 bases between them. Per germline, CDR1 LNHNV and CDR2 YYDKDF (reference sequence).

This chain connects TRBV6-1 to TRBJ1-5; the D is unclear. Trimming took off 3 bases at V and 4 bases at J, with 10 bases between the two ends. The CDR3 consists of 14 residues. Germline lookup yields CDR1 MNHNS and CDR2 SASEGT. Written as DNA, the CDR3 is TGTGCCAGCAGTGACGGCTACCCGAATCAGCCCCAGCATTTT. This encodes CASSDGYPNQPQHF.

CDR3 sequence reads: CASSQDRSNTEAFF. The CDR3 nucleotides read TGCGCCAGCAGCCAAGACAGAAGTAACACTGAAGCTTTCTTT. V gene TRBV4-1 combines with J gene TRBJ1-1; D gene unclear. Germline V gene lookup returns CDR1 MGHRA and CDR2 YSYEKL. The length of the CDR3 is 14 residues. Deletions cut 0 bases from V and 2 bases from J, with 7 bases between.

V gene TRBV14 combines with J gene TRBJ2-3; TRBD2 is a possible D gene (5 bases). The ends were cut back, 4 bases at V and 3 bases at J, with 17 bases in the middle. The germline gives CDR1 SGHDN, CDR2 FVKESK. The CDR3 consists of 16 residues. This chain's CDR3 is CASSPLIPWTTDTQYF. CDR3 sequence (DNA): TGTGCCAGCAGCCCCTTGATTCCATGGACTACAGATACGCAGTATTTT.

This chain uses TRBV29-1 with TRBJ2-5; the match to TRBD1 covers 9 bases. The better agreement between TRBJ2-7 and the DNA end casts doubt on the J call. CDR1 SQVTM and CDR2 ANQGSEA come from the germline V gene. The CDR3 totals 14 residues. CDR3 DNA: TGCAGCGTTGCCAGGGGACAGGGTGCCTACGAGCAGTACTTC. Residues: CSVARGQGAYEQYF.

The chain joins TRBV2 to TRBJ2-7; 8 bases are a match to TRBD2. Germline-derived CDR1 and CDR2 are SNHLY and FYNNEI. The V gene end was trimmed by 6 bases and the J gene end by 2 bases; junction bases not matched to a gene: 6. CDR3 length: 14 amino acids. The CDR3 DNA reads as TGTGCCAGCAGAACTAGCGGAGGACCCTACGAGCAGTACTTC. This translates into CASRTSGGPYEQYF. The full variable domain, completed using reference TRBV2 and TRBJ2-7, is EPEVTQTPSHQVTQMGQEVILRCVPISNHLYFYWYRQILGQKVEFLVSFYNNEISEKSEIFDDQFSVERPDGSNFTLKIRSTKLEDSAMYFCASRTSGGPYEQYFGPGTRLTVT.

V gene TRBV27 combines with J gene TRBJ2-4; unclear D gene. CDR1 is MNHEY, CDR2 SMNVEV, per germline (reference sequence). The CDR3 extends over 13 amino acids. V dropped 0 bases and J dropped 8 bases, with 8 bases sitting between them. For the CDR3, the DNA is TGTGCCAGCAGTTTATCGCGAGGAGACATTCAGTACTTC. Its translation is CASSLSRGDIQYF.

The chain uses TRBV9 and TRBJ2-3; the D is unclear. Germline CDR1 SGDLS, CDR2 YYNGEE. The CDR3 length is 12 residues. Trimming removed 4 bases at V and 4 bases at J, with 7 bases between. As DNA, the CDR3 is TGTGCCAGCAGCCCAGCAGCAGATACGCAGTATTTT. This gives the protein CASSPAADTQYF. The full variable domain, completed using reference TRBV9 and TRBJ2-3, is DSGVTQTPKHLITATGQRVTLRCSPRSGDLSVYWYQQSLDQGLQFLIQYYNGEERAKGNILERFSAQQFPDLHSELNLSSLELGDSALYFCASSPAADTQYFGPGTRLTVL.

The CDR3 reads CASRFPTYNTGELFF. CDR3 in DNA: TGTGCCAGCAGGTTCCCGACATACAACACCGGGGAGCTGTTTTTT. This rearrangement joins TRBV28 to TRBJ2-2; the D is unclear. CDR3 length: 15 residues. V was trimmed by 6 bases and J by 2 bases, leaving 13 bases between them. CDR1 and CDR2 (germline): MDHEN, SYDVKM.